A single sample is the source of the 19 T cell receptor beta chains below, sequenced in a study of response to subunit inactivated influenza vaccine. A single record per CDR3 protein comes from TCRdb applying MiXCR to the RT-PCR reads. The sample carries 700,000 to 900,000 distinct CDR3 sequences, about 20% recorded once. Sequencing was performed on PBMCs from blood, taken more than 4 days after vaccination. These receptors were obtained from a man in his fifties or sixties who received an inactivated influenza vaccine.

In its sample, this clonotype was seen many times. The chain combines TRBV20-1 with TRBJ2-7; 10 nucleotides align to TRBD1. There are 14 residues in the CDR3. Germline CDR1 DFQATT, CDR2 SNEGSKA (reference sequence). Losses at the gene ends were 2 bases for V and 4 bases for J; bases not matched to a gene: 5. CDR3 nucleotide sequence: TGCAGTGCTAGACGACCGGACAGGGGGTACGAGCAGTACTTC. Translated: CSARRPDRGYEQYF.

The chain joins TRBV7-2 to TRBJ2-7, with TRBD2 identical over 12 bases. The ends lost 7 bases at V and 0 bases at J; junction bases unmatched: 4. Germline loops: CDR1 SGHTA, CDR2 FQGNSA. The CDR3 covers 15 residues. CDR3 sequence reads: CASTKTSGSSYEQYF. The CDR3 bases are TGTGCCAGCACCAAGACTAGCGGGAGCTCCTACGAGCAGTACTTC.

CDR3 amino acids: CASSPWTSGRGSYNEQFF. The CDR3 bases are TGTGCCAGCAGCCCGTGGACTAGCGGGAGGGGTTCCTACAATGAGCAGTTCTTC. The chain combines TRBV7-8 with TRBJ2-1; TRBD2 aligns across 15 bases. The CDR3 runs 18 residues. V was clipped by 5 bases and J by 1 base; unmatched bases: 6. Germline V gene sequence: CDR1 SGHVS, CDR2 FQNEAQ.

This chain uses TRBV10-3 with TRBJ2-3, with D possibly being TRBD1 (6 bases). With 0 bases removed from V and 2 bases from J, the gap between germline ends came to 12 bases. This CDR3 is built from 16 residues. Germline CDR1 is ENHRY and CDR2 is SYGVKD. The CDR3 spells CAISESRGTPTDTQYF. CDR3 DNA sequence: TGTGCCATCAGTGAGTCGAGAGGGACACCCACAGATACGCAGTATTTT.

This clonotype was picked up one time. V is TRBV29-1 and J is TRBJ2-2; D might be TRBD1 (5 bases). The CDR3 has 13 amino acids. From germline, CDR1 is SQVTM and CDR2 ANQGSEA. The CDR3 bases are TGCACCGCAGACAGCGCGAACACCGGGGAGCTGTTTTTT. It translates to CTADSANTGELFF.

This clonotype was picked up a small number of times. This chain joins TRBV7-2 and TRBJ1-2; no definite D call. The V end lost 6 bases, the J end lost 3 bases, and 11 bases lay between the germline ends. This CDR3 is built from 13 residues. CDR1 is SGHTA and CDR2 is FQGNSA in the germline V gene. In nucleotides, the CDR3 is TGTGCCAGCAGAGGAGGCGGAGACTATGGCTACACCTTC. This gives the protein CASRGGGDYGYTF.

This rearrangement joins TRBV24-1 to TRBJ2-2; 7 positions match TRBD1. The length of the CDR3 is 15 residues. Trimming took 0 bases from V and 5 from J; bases not matched to a gene: 2. The germline CDR1 and CDR2 sequences are KGHDR and SFDVKD. The CDR3 spells CATSDLPGGTGELFF. Here the CDR3 DNA reads TGTGCCACCAGTGATTTGCCAGGGGGAACCGGGGAGCTGTTTTTT.

The rearrangement joins TRBV12-3 or TRBV12-4 to TRBJ1-5, with D unresolved. V lost 5 bases and J lost 3, with 11 bases in between. The length of the CDR3 is 14 residues. The chain's CDR3 is CASSPLALNQPQHF. CDR3 sequence (DNA): TGTGCCAGCAGTCCCTTGGCCCTCAATCAGCCCCAGCATTTT.

This clonotype was detected only a few times. The rearrangement links TRBV7-2 to TRBJ2-7; no definite D call. The CDR3 contains 15 residues. The V end lost 6 bases, the J end lost 3 bases, and 18 bases lay between the germline ends. Germline loops: CDR1 SGHTA, CDR2 FQGNSA. The CDR3 loop reads CASRAVGGPIYEQYF. CDR3 nucleotides: TGTGCCAGCAGGGCAGTAGGCGGACCAATCTACGAGCAGTACTTC.

This clonotype was seen once. This sequence joins TRBV11-2 and TRBJ2-7; D is unclear. With 2 bases removed from V and 0 bases from J, the gap between germline ends came to 20 bases. The germline V gene encodes CDR1 SGHAT and CDR2 FQNNGV. The CDR3 contains 18 residues. The CDR3 region is CASSLTRIRQTYSYEQYF. CDR3 sequence (DNA): TGTGCCAGCAGCTTAACCCGCATCAGGCAGACCTACTCCTACGAGCAGTACTTC.

This clonotype was seen a handful of times. CDR3 amino acids: CASIRLISTDTQYF. Here the CDR3 DNA reads TGTGCCAGCATTAGGCTGATAAGCACAGATACGCAGTATTTT. The chain links TRBV7-2 to TRBJ2-3; the D is unclear. CDR1 and CDR2 from the germline V gene are SGHTA and FQGNSA. Trimming left V 7 bases short and J 0 bases short, with 11 bases between. This CDR3 is built from 14 residues.

This sequence joins TRBV28 and TRBJ1-5; D is undetermined. Trimming shortened V by 8 bases and J by 5 bases, and 10 bases separated the two germline ends. Germline V gene data show CDR1 as MDHEN and CDR2 as SYDVKM. The CDR3 spans 12 residues. The CDR3 sequence is CASGVRDQPQHF. The CDR3 DNA is TGTGCCAGCGGGGTACGTGATCAGCCCCAGCATTTT.

This clonotype has more than one count but fewer than ten. For the CDR3, the DNA is TGTGCCAGCAGTTTCATACTCAGGTCCAGCGGAGTTGGGGAGACCCAGTACTTC. Translating gives CASSFILRSSGVGETQYF. The rearrangement uses TRBV28 and TRBJ2-5; perhaps TRBD2 as D (5 bases). This CDR3 has 18 amino acids. Germline V CDR1 and CDR2: MDHEN, SYDVKM. Trimming removed 3 bases from V and 5 bases from J, with 25 bases in between.

This clonotype occurred a few times. This chain uses TRBV12-3 or TRBV12-4 with TRBJ2-3, with 12 bases identical to TRBD2. This CDR3 region has 15 residues. Trimming took 6 bases from V and 6 from J; bases not matched to a gene: 7. The CDR3 reads CASRPGLAGFDTQYF. CDR3 in DNA: TGTGCCAGCAGACCGGGACTAGCGGGTTTCGATACGCAGTATTTT.

The chain has TRBV12-3 or TRBV12-4 and TRBJ2-2, with 9 bases that match TRBD1. The CDR3 sequence is 17 residues long. With 5 bases clipped from V and 4 bases from J, the junction kept 11 bases outside the gene matches. CDR3 amino acids: CASSPRLGQGPTGELFF. CDR3 nucleotide sequence: TGTGCCAGCAGTCCTCGCCTGGGACAGGGACCCACCGGGGAGCTGTTTTTT.

Comments on this clonotype: At one end, the junction sequence differs from germline, possibly due to a read error. The chain combines TRBV29-1 with TRBJ2-3; TRBD2 matches at 13 bases. Germline CDR1 is SQVTM and CDR2 is ANQGSEA. CDR3 length: 17 residues. DNA for the CDR3: TGCAGCGTCGATCCCGGGACTAGCGGGATTAGGACAGATACGCCGTATTTT. Its translation: CSVDPGTSGIRTDTPYF.

This clonotype showed up just a few times. The V and J genes are TRBV20-1 and TRBJ2-1, with TRBD2 identical over 7 bases. The CDR3 is 15 residues long. Germline V CDR1 and CDR2: DFQATT, SNEGSKA (reference sequence). J gave up 8 bases and V 6 bases, and 16 bases lay outside the gene matches. DNA of the CDR3: TGCAGTGCCACTACCCCTGGCGGGAGTGTAGATGAGCAGTTCTTC. This sequence encodes CSATTPGGSVDEQFF.

The chain combines TRBV7-6 with TRBJ2-7; D possibly matches TRBD1 or TRBD2 (6 bases each). V was pared by 5 bases and J by 6 bases, with 23 bases between. The germline gives CDR1 SGHVS, CDR2 FNYEAQ. The CDR3 consists of 16 residues. The CDR3 region is CASSILRAGGKAEQYF. CDR3 DNA sequence: TGTGCCAGCAGCATCCTCCGGGCCGGGGGCAAGGCCGAGCAGTACTTC.

This CDR3 reads CASSLGLDLRYF. As DNA, the CDR3 is TGTGCCAGCAGCCTGGGACTAGATCTGCGGTATTTT. This rearrangement joins TRBV7-9 to TRBJ2-3; the match to TRBD2 covers 8 bases. The CDR3 length is 12 residues. The trim removed 5 bases at V and 14 bases at J, leaving 9 bases unmatched. The germline V gene encodes CDR1 SEHNR and CDR2 FQNEAQ (reference sequence). Complete variable domain (other parts from reference TRBV7-9 and TRBJ2-3): DTGVSQNPRHKITKRGQNVTFRCDPISEHNRLYWYRQTLGQGPEFLTYFQNEAQLEKSRLLSDRFSAERPKGSFSTLEIQRTEQGDSAMYLCASSLGLDLRYFGPGTRLTVL.